The entry below gives a single T cell receptor beta chain sequence along with its context. What it binds is unknown. CDR3 length: 12 amino acids. CDR1 and CDR2 from the germline V gene are MNHNY and SVGAGI (reference sequence). This entry comes from a study of T cells in localized non-small cell lung cancer. Whole-study results and caveats: There was an association of higher blood T cell density with longer overall survival.

Using immunoSEQ multiplex PCR, the repertoire was profiled, and TCRdb retains in-frame clones only, with some absent. The sample yields about 48,000 clones, approximately 80% seen once. The sequence was obtained from a man between 40 and 69 years old with stage I squamous cell lung carcinoma. The chain employs TRBV6-6 and TRBJ2-1; D perhaps matches TRBD2 (5 bases). The specimen comprised peripheral blood, sampled before any cancer treatment. In nucleotides, the CDR3 is TGTGCTGTCGAGGGCCCCTACAATGAGCAGTTCTTC. Translation: CAVEGPYNEQFF.